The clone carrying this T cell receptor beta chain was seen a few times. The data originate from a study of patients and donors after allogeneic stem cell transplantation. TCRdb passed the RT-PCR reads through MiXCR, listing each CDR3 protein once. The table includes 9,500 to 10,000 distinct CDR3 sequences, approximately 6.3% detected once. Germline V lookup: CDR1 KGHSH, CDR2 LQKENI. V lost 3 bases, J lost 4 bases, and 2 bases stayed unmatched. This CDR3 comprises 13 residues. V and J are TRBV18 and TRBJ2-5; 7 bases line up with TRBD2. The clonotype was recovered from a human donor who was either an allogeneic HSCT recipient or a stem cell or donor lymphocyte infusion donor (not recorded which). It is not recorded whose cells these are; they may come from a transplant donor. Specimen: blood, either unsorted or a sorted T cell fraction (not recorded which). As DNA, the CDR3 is TGTGCCAGCTCACCGGGGGGGACAGAGACCCAGTACTTC. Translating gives CASSPGGTETQYF.